Listed below are T cell receptor beta chains from one sample, sequenced in a study of OX40 agonist ivuxolimab in advanced cancers. Sequencing was performed with immunoSEQ multiplex PCR; in TCRdb, only in-frame clones are kept and a portion is missing. Altogether 75,000 to 100,000 clones are present, 87% being singletons, with the ten largest covering roughly 0.52%. This specimen was CD4+ or CD8+ T cells sorted from blood, taken in a trial of the OX40 agonist ivuxolimab. The origin of the receptors is an adult with an advanced solid tumor such as melanoma, head and neck, liver or kidney cancer. Each CDR3 is given without its conserved first and last residue. Each record gives: J gene, V gene, CDR3 protein.

>TRBJ2-7|TRBV25-1
ASSGGYEQY
>TRBJ2-1|TRBV5-1
ASSLGGGIYNEQF
>TRBJ1-6|TRBV4-3
ASSLQAGTNSPLH
>TRBJ2-5|TRBV19
ASSMYRGETQY
>TRBJ1-5|TRBV11-2
ASSLAAGNQPQH
>TRBJ2-7|TRBV15
ATSRALSSYGQY
>TRBJ1-1|TRBV19
ASTKIGVLPEAF
>TRBJ2-1|TRBV18
ASSTLGLLDEQF
>TRBJ2-1|TRBV5-6
ASTPGPNNEQF
>TRBJ1-4|TRBV10-1
ASSESIRPGEKLF
>TRBJ1-4|TRBV7-2
ASSQSGDEKLF
>TRBJ2-3|TRBV19
ASSIARDRGTDTQY
>TRBJ2-7|TRBV5-1
ASSLEGTGSFSYEQY
>TRBJ2-5|TRBV7-6
ASQKMTGQETQY
>TRBJ1-2|TRBV7-5
VRSFSYVCGGYYGYT
>TRBJ1-4|TRBV5-1
ASSLGQGAMTNEKLF
>TRBJ2-7|TRBV7-2
ASSSDRGYSYEQY
>TRBJ2-5|TRBV2
ASSVDRSDETQY
>TRBJ1-2|TRBV6-5
ASSRQSNYGYT
>TRBJ1-2|TRBV5-4
ASSSDPTGSRYGYT
>TRBJ1-2|TRBV5-5
ASSIGTDYGYT
>TRBJ2-3|TRBV5-1
ASSLARAGGGTDTQY
>TRBJ1-2|TRBV5-6
ASSLREDGHT
>TRBJ1-3|TRBV11-2
ASSLGGSSGNTIY
>TRBJ2-3|TRBV18
ASSPRGTDTQY
>TRBJ2-7|TRBV6-5
ASTSTGTDSYEQY
>TRBJ1-1|TRBV5-1
ASSGDRGRGQTEAF
>TRBJ2-2|TRBV11-2
ASSFGGSGGTGELF
>TRBJ1-4|TRBV7-9
ASSPLLTTEGNEKLF
>TRBJ1-2|TRBV29-1
SVRQGFHGYT
>TRBJ2-2|TRBV2
ASLSGTGGATGELF
>TRBJ2-3|TRBV7-8
ASSSRDRGRADTQY
>TRBJ1-2|TRBV7-6
ASSLVLGIERNGYT